The 30 T cell receptor beta chains below were found in one sample sequenced in a study of T cells in tumors after PD-1 blockade. Only in-frame clones appear in the TCRdb table, and some are missing; sequencing was by immunoSEQ multiplex PCR. The table includes more than 1,500 clones, about 67% detected once. The sequenced sample was tumor tissue, obtained before anti-PD-1 treatment. The origin of the receptors is a human donor with cutaneous squamous cell carcinoma.

This clone is judged large (0.1 to 1%). CDR3 residues: CASSDPRDPIGYEQYF. The DNA for the CDR3 is TGTGCCAGCAGTGATCCCAGGGACCCTATTGGCTACGAGCAGTACTTC. This chain connects TRBV2 to TRBJ2-7, with D possibly called TRBD1 or TRBD2 (5 bases each). CDR3 size: 16 residues. The V gene's germline CDR1 is SNHLY and CDR2 FYNNEI. V lost 3 bases and J 3 bases, leaving 18 bases between the germline ends.

The chain carries TRBV2 and TRBJ2-7, with TRBD1 matching over 8 bases. CDR1 is SNHLY and CDR2 is FYNNEI in the germline V gene. This CDR3 region has 15 residues. V was pared by 6 bases and J by 6 bases, with 13 bases of the junction left unmatched. CDR3 amino acids: CASRGLGQGGGEQYF. The DNA for the CDR3 is TGTGCCAGCAGGGGTCTTGGACAGGGTGGAGGCGAGCAGTACTTC.

This chain connects TRBV5-6 to TRBJ1-1; D not certain. The CDR3 extends over 14 amino acids. The V gene's germline CDR1 is SGHDT and CDR2 YYEEEE. Between the trimmed V and J ends, which lost 2 bases and 1 base, there was a span of 9 bases. CDR3: CASSLRVKNTEAFF. CDR3 coding DNA: TGTGCCAGCAGCTTACGGGTAAAGAACACTGAAGCTTTCTTT.

This rearrangement joins TRBV2 to TRBJ2-7; weak D call: TRBD1 (6 bases). The germline CDR1 and CDR2 sequences are SNHLY and FYNNEI. V lost 0 bases to trimming and J lost 8 bases, with 17 bases between them. The CDR3 consists of 15 residues. CDR3 in amino acids: CASSEAGGRKKKQYF. CDR3 DNA sequence: TGTGCCAGCAGTGAAGCAGGGGGACGAAAAAAAAAGCAGTACTTC.

V and J are TRBV3-1 (or the pseudogene TRBV3-2) and TRBJ2-1; D is perhaps TRBD2 (6 bases). The germline CDR1 and CDR2 sequences are LGHDT and YNNKEL (reference sequence). V was clipped by 4 bases and J by 9 bases, with 10 bases between them. The CDR3 runs to 12 residues. In DNA, the CDR3 is TGTGCCAGCAGCCCTACTAGCCTTGAGCAGTTCTTC. Translated, it gives CASSPTSLEQFF.

This chain uses TRBV6-4 with TRBJ1-2; a weak D match, TRBD1 (6 bases). Germline CDR1 MRHNA, CDR2 SNTAGT. V gave up 4 bases and J gave up 8 bases, with 14 bases separating them. CDR3 size: 13 residues. CDR3: CASSASRQAGYTF. The CDR3 bases are TGTGCCAGCAGTGCTTCCCGACAGGCGGGCTACACCTTC.

This clone has just one count. The chain links TRBV19 to TRBJ1-5, with 7 positions matching TRBD1. The V segment lost 4 bases and the J segment 6 bases; nucleotides outside the gene matches: 9. The CDR3 runs 15 residues. CDR1 LNHDA and CDR2 SQIVND come from the germline V gene (reference sequence). CDR3 sequence: CASSKTGTGGQPQHF. DNA of the CDR3: TGTGCCAGTAGTAAGACAGGGACCGGGGGTCAGCCCCAGCATTTT. The full variable domain, in which reference TRBV19 and TRBJ1-5 provide the parts outside the CDR3, is DGGITQSPKYLFRKEGQNVTLSCEQNLNHDAMYWYRQDPGQGLRLIYYSQIVNDFQKGDIAEGYSVSREKKESFPLTVTSAQKNPTAFYLCASSKTGTGGQPQHFGDGTRLSIL.

The genes are TRBV5-1 and TRBJ1-4, with D perhaps TRBD1 (6 bases). V was trimmed by 1 base and J by 8 bases, leaving 15 bases between them. CDR1 and CDR2 (germline): SGHRS, YFSETQ. This CDR3 is built from 15 residues. Here the CDR3 reads CASSLSRRGGEKLFF. The CDR3 region has the DNA TGCGCCAGCAGCTTGAGTCGCAGGGGAGGAGAAAAACTGTTTTTT.

The rearrangement uses TRBV5-6 and TRBJ2-7, with 8 bases identical to TRBD1. There are 14 residues in the CDR3. With 1 base clipped from V and 4 bases from J, the junction kept 4 bases outside the gene matches. CDR1 and CDR2 from the germline V gene are SGHDT and YYEEEE. CDR3 DNA sequence: TGTGCCAGCAGCTTGAAAGGGACAGGATACGAGCAGTACTTC. This codes for CASSLKGTGYEQYF.

The rearrangement links TRBV29-1 to TRBJ2-7, with 11 nucleotides matching TRBD2. Germline CDR1 reads SQVTM; CDR2 reads ANQGSEA. J was trimmed by 0 bases and V by 0 bases; bases with no gene match: 4. CDR3 length: 16 amino acids. The CDR3 DNA sequence: TGCAGCGTTGAAGAGGGAACTAGCGGGAGCTCCTACGAGCAGTACTTC. The encoded protein is CSVEEGTSGSSYEQYF.

In this sample, this clone turned up a few times. This rearrangement joins TRBV7-9 to TRBJ1-5; D may be TRBD1 (5 bases). With 5 bases removed from V and 5 bases from J, the gap between germline ends came to 10 bases. The CDR3 runs to 13 residues. Germline CDR1 is SEHNR and CDR2 is FQNEAQ (reference sequence). The CDR3 DNA sequence: TGTGCCAGCAGCGCCGGGGCCCATCAGCCCCAGCATTTT. Its protein is CASSAGAHQPQHF. Based on the CDR3 plus reference TRBV7-9 and TRBJ1-5, the full variable domain is DTGVSQNPRHKITKRGQNVTFRCDPISEHNRLYWYRQTLGQGPEFLTYFQNEAQLEKSRLLSDRFSAERPKGSFSTLEIQRTEQGDSAMYLCASSAGAHQPQHFGDGTRLSIL.

The genes are TRBV20-1 and TRBJ1-1; possibly TRBD1 for D (5 bases). Deletions cut 6 bases from V and 5 bases from J, with 10 bases between. CDR3 length: 11 amino acids. Germline CDR1 reads DFQATT; CDR2 reads SNEGSKA (reference sequence). The CDR3 bases are TGCAGTGCCCAACAGGAAACTGAAGCTTTCTTT. As protein: CSAQQETEAFF.

This clone was detected only a few times. The chain has TRBV27 and TRBJ2-7; D possibly uses TRBD1 or TRBD2 (6 bases each). The germline V and J ends were trimmed by 5 bases and 6 bases, with 20 bases remaining between them. Germline lookup yields CDR1 MNHEY and CDR2 SMNVEV (reference sequence). The CDR3 extends over 15 amino acids. The CDR3 nucleotides are TGTGCCAGCAGTAATTCTGGCCAGACGGGGGCCGAGCAGTACTTC. It translates to CASSNSGQTGAEQYF.

This clone was detected a few times. This rearrangement joins TRBV14 to TRBJ2-3, with 14 bases lining up with TRBD2. The CDR3 runs to 16 residues. Germline V CDR1 and CDR2: SGHDN, FVKESK. Losses at the gene ends were 4 bases for V and 4 bases for J; bases not matched to a gene: 4. The CDR3 spells CASSLGTSGGPDTQYF. CDR3 bases: TGTGCCAGCAGCCTAGGGACTAGCGGGGGTCCAGATACGCAGTATTTT.

The chain joins TRBV2 to TRBJ2-3, with a tentative D call TRBD2 (7 bases). Trimming pared 4 bases from V and 6 bases from J, leaving 17 bases between. This CDR3 region has 15 residues. CDR1 is SNHLY, CDR2 FYNNEI, per germline. The CDR3: CASSVGAGASDTQYF. The CDR3 nucleotides read TGTGCCAGCAGTGTGGGGGCGGGGGCCTCGGATACGCAGTATTTT.

The chain carries TRBV7-9 and TRBJ2-7, with D unclear. The CDR3 is made up of 14 amino acids. Germline CDR1 SEHNR, CDR2 FQNEAQ (reference sequence). Trimming pared 2 bases from V and 3 bases from J, leaving 11 bases between. The CDR3 DNA is TGTGCCAGCAGCTTATTAGGCACCTTCTACGAGCAGTACTTC. Translated, it gives CASSLLGTFYEQYF.

CDR3 nucleotide sequence: TGTGCCAGCAGCACCGGGGCAGGCTACACCTTC. Encoded protein: CASSTGAGYTF. The rearrangement links TRBV6-5 to TRBJ1-2; D perhaps matches TRBD1 (5 bases). With 6 bases removed from V and 8 bases from J, the gap between germline ends came to 10 bases. The CDR3 is 11 residues long. Germline V CDR1 and CDR2: MNHEY, SVGAGI.

V is TRBV7-8 and J is TRBJ1-4, with 9 bases aligning to TRBD1. J lost 7 bases, V lost 5 bases, and 2 bases had no gene match. Germline lookup yields CDR1 SGHVS and CDR2 FQNEAQ. The CDR3 is 13 amino acids. The CDR3 spells CASSPDRGEKLFF. Written as DNA, the CDR3 is TGTGCCAGCAGCCCGGACAGGGGTGAAAAACTGTTTTTT.

The V call is TRBV6-2 or TRBV6-3, the J call TRBJ1-1; D is uncertain. V dropped 1 base and J dropped 0 bases, with 6 bases sitting between them. The germline CDR1 and CDR2 sequences are MNHEY and SVGEGT. This CDR3 comprises 14 residues. Written as DNA, the CDR3 is TGTGCCAGCAGTTACTTAACGATGAACACTGAAGCTTTCTTT. Residues: CASSYLTMNTEAFF.

The rearrangement links TRBV7-2 to TRBJ2-3; TRBD2 agrees at 11 bases. Germline V gene lookup returns CDR1 SGHTA and CDR2 FQGNSA. The CDR3 is made up of 15 amino acids. With V trimmed by 5 bases and J by 2 bases, 3 bases remained unmatched. The CDR3 nucleotides read TGTGCCAGCAGCCCTAGCGGGGGGCTCACAGATACGCAGTATTTT. Amino acids: CASSPSGGLTDTQYF. Using reference TRBV7-2 and TRBJ2-3 for the parts outside the CDR3, the full variable domain is GAGVSQSPSNKVTEKGKDVELRCDPISGHTALYWYRQSLGQGLEFLIYFQGNSAPDKSGLPSDRFSAERTGGSVSTLTIQRTQQEDSAVYLCASSPSGGLTDTQYFGPGTRLTVL.

This clone is termed hyperexpanded. The rearrangement joins TRBV7-9 to TRBJ1-2; the D is unclear. V was clipped by 5 bases and J by 4 bases, with 11 bases between them. In germline, CDR1 is SEHNR, CDR2 FQNEAQ (reference sequence). CDR3 length: 13 amino acids. The CDR3 region is CASSQTELYGYTF. For the CDR3, the DNA is TGTGCCAGCAGCCAGACGGAACTCTATGGCTACACCTTC.

The chain couples TRBV5-4 to TRBJ1-2; 7 bases align to TRBD1. Germline values: CDR1 SGHNT, CDR2 YYREEE (reference sequence). The CDR3 spans 13 residues. V lost 4 bases, J lost 8 bases, and 8 bases stayed unmatched. CDR3 sequence: CASSLDRANGYTF. The CDR3, as DNA: TGTGCCAGCAGCCTCGACAGGGCAAACGGCTACACCTTC.

The chain combines TRBV27 with TRBJ1-6, with unresolved D. Per the germline V gene, CDR1 is MNHEY and CDR2 is SMNVEV (reference sequence). The CDR3 length is 17 residues. Between the trimmed V and J ends, which lost 3 bases and 1 base, there was a span of 13 bases. The CDR3 sequence: CASSLRWPLSYNSPLHF. The CDR3 DNA reads TGTGCCAGCAGTTTGAGGTGGCCGCTATCCTATAATTCACCCCTCCACTTT.

The chain has TRBV7-9 and TRBJ2-3; unclear D gene. V lost 2 bases and J 2 bases, leaving 5 bases between the germline ends. In germline, CDR1 is SEHNR, CDR2 FQNEAQ (reference sequence). The length of the CDR3 is 13 residues. The CDR3 is CASSLIATDTQYF. The CDR3 coding sequence is TGTGCCAGCAGCTTAATAGCCACAGATACGCAGTATTTT.

This chain joins TRBV29-1 and TRBJ2-3, with 12 nucleotides matching TRBD2. CDR1 SQVTM and CDR2 ANQGSEA come from the germline V gene. V dropped 4 bases and J dropped 5; count of bases not matched to a gene: 4. The CDR3 has 14 residues. CDR3 coding DNA: TGCAGCGTTGTGACTAGCGGGGGAGGAGATACGCAGTATTTT. Its protein is CSVVTSGGGDTQYF.

The chain has TRBV7-2 and TRBJ2-5, with 10 bases lining up with TRBD1. J was trimmed by 2 bases and V by 5 bases; bases with no gene match: 5. CDR3 size: 15 residues. Germline values: CDR1 SGHTA, CDR2 FQGNSA. CDR3 coding DNA: TGTGCCAGCAGCCGGGACAGGGGCCTTCAAGAGACCCAGTACTTC. Translating it yields CASSRDRGLQETQYF.

This clone has just a few counts. The chain carries TRBV7-3 and TRBJ2-2, with D unclear. Germline assignment: CDR1 SGHTA and CDR2 FQGTGA. V lost 2 bases, J lost 0 bases, and 7 bases lay in between. The CDR3 runs to 15 residues. CDR3 sequence: CASSLEHSNTGELFF. In nucleotides, the CDR3 is TGTGCCAGCAGCTTAGAACACTCGAACACCGGGGAGCTGTTTTTT.

This rearrangement joins TRBV28 to TRBJ1-2; TRBD1 matches at 7 bases. V lost 5 bases and J lost 1; bases outside the gene matches: 13. The CDR3 spans 17 residues. Germline CDR1 reads MDHEN; CDR2 reads SYDVKM. CDR3 DNA sequence: TGTGCCAGCAGTGGTGACATCCGGGACAGATATAACTATGGCTACACCTTC. Its translation is CASSGDIRDRYNYGYTF.

This clone was counted only a few times. V and J are TRBV9 and TRBJ2-1; TRBD1 matches 7 bases. Germline CDR1 and CDR2: SGDLS and YYNGEE. The CDR3 is made up of 16 amino acids. V shed 0 bases and J 7 bases; nucleotides not matched to a gene: 10. As DNA, the CDR3 is TGTGCCAGCAGCGTAGGAACGGGACAGTTATATAATGAGCAGTTCTTC. Amino acid sequence: CASSVGTGQLYNEQFF. The full variable domain, completed using reference TRBV9 and TRBJ2-1, is DSGVTQTPKHLITATGQRVTLRCSPRSGDLSVYWYQQSLDQGLQFLIQYYNGEERAKGNILERFSAQQFPDLHSELNLSSLELGDSALYFCASSVGTGQLYNEQFFGPGTRLTVL.

CDR3 in DNA: TGTGCCAGCAGAGGGCCGGGGGCCCAGTACTTC. Its protein product is CASRGPGAQYF. V and J are TRBV25-1 and TRBJ2-5, with D perhaps matching TRBD2 (6 bases). Germline values: CDR1 MGHDK, CDR2 SYGVNS. V dropped 6 bases and J dropped 9 bases, with 11 bases sitting between them. The CDR3 runs to 11 residues.